The present T cell receptor (beta chain) was sequenced within a study of T cell repertoires in cytomegalovirus infection. Study information: CMV epitopes in the study were HLA-C-restricted (recently identified) and HLA-B-restricted (well studied). Signatures in public TCR beta sequences pointed to both CMV infection and matching HLA type.

Study-wide results and caveats: Using cumulative public TCR beta family frequency, the authors identified those who carried CMV together with the relevant HLA. Dominating the ex vivo response were HLA-C-restricted CMV-specific TCR beta clonotypes.

Trimming took 5 bases from V and 3 from J, leaving 9 bases between them. This CDR3 is built from 13 residues. Germline V gene data show CDR1 as SGHTA and CDR2 as FQGNSA. TCRdb ran MiXCR on the reads and lists one entry per CDR3 protein. The sample lists about 330,000 distinct CDR3 sequences, 34% seen once, with about 14% in the top ten. This clonotype was recorded many times. Its cognate antigen is unknown. The specimen comprised cultured PBMCs, sampled from culture after CMV antigen stimulation. The gene calls are TRBV7-2 and TRBJ2-3; a weak D match, TRBD2 (5 bases). The sequence came from a human donor in good health (CMV status not recorded). Some clones in this sample may be carry-over from other donors' samples. CDR3 region: CASSRTSTDTQYF. In DNA, the CDR3 is TGTGCCAGCAGCCGCACTAGTACAGATACGCAGTATTTT.